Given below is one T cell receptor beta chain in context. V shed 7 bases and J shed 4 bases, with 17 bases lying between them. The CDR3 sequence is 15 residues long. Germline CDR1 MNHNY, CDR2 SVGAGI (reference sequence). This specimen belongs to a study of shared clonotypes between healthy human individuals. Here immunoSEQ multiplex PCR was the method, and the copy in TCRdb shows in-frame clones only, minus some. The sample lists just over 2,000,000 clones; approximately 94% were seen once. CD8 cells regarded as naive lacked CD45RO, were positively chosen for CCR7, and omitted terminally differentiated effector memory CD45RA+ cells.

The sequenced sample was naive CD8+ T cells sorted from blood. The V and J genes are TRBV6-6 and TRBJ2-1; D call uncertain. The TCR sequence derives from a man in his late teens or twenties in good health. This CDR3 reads CASKIGKRFYNEQFF. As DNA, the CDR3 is TGTGCCAGCAAGATTGGTAAGAGGTTTTACAATGAGCAGTTCTTC.